This TCR beta chain came from a study of blood T cells in healthy people across ages. The V gene lost 8 bases and the J gene lost 10 bases, with 12 bases spanning the gap. Germline V gene data show CDR1 as SNHLY and CDR2 as FYNNEI. The CDR3 runs to 11 residues. Peripheral blood from each donor was collected in a volume of 9.5 to 10 milliliters. Combining a sample-barcoded 5' primer with a J-beta primer mix, a second PCR ran for roughly 7 to 12 cycles. Every cDNA molecule bore a tag from a template-switch adaptor containing 12 random nucleotides. Every sample gave at least 3 million paired-end reads containing CDR3. TCRdb recomputed calls from the 5' RACE reads with MiXCR, one row per CDR3 protein. This table holds about 1.1 million distinct CDR3 sequences, 35% to 45% found once.

The sample was blood. The TCR originated in a young man in good health. This sequence joins TRBV2 and TRBJ2-1, with D hard to call. This CDR3 is CASLYRGEQFF. DNA of the CDR3: TGTGCCAGCTTATACCGTGGGGAGCAGTTCTTC.